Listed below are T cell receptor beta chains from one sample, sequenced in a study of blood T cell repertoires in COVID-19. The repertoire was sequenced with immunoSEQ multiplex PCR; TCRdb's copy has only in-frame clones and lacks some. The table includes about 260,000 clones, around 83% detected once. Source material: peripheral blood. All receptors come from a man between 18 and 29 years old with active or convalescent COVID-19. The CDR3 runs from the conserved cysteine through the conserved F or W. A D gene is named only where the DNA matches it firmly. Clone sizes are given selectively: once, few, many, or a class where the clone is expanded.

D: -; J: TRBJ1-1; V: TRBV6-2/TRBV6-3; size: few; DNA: TGTGCCAGCAGTTTGGGGACACCCGAAGCTTTCTTT; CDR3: CASSLGTPEAFF
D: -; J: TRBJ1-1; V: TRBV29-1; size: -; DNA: TGCAGCGCTCATGAGACAGGTTACACTGAAGCTTTCTTT; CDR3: CSAHETGYTEAFF
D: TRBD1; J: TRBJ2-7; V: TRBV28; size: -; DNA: TGTGCCAGCAGTCCTACAGGGGAATTCTCCTACGAGCAGTACTTC; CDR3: CASSPTGEFSYEQYF
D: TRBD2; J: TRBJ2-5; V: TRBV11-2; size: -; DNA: TGTGCCAGCAGCTTCACTAGCGGCGAAGAGACCCAGTACTTC; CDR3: CASSFTSGEETQYF
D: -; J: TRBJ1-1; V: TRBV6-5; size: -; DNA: TGTGCCAGCAGTCTAGCGAACACTGAAGCTTTCTTT; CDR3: CASSLANTEAFF
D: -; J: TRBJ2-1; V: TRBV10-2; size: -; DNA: TGCGCCAGCAGTGAGAACAGCTACAATGAGCAGTTCTTC; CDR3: CASSENSYNEQFF
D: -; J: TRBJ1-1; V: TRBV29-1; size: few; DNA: TGCAGCGTTTTTAGCGAGGGGAACACTGAAGCTTTCTTT; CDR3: CSVFSEGNTEAFF
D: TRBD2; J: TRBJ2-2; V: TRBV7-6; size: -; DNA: TGTGCCAGCAGCTTAGGTGCTAGCGGGGGAAGAACCGGGGAGCTGTTTTTT; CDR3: CASSLGASGGRTGELFF
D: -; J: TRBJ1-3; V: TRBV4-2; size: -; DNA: TGTGCCAGCAGCCAAGATGGGGGGGCAAACACCATATATTTT; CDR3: CASSQDGGANTIYF
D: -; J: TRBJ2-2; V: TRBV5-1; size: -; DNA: TGCGCCAGCAGCTTTCCGGTCTTAAACACCGGGGAGCTGTTTTTT; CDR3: CASSFPVLNTGELFF
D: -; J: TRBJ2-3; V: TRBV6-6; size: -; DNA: TGTGCCAGCACCACCCCGGGTTCTTATACGCAGTATTTT; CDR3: CASTTPGSYTQYF
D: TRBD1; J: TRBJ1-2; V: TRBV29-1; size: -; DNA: TGCAGCGCCGAGACAGGGGGTGAATATGGCTACACCTTC; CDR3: CSAETGGEYGYTF
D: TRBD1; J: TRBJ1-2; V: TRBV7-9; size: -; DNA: TGTGCCAGCAGCGTAACACAGGGGTCAGGTGGCTACACCTTC; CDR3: CASSVTQGSGGYTF
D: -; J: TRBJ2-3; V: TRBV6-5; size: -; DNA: TGTGCCAGCAGTTACTCAAGCGGCACAGATACGCAGTATTTT; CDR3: CASSYSSGTDTQYF
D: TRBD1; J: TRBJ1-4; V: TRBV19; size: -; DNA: TGTGCCAGTAGTAAAACAGGGGCGACTAATGAAAAACTGTTTTTT; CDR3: CASSKTGATNEKLFF
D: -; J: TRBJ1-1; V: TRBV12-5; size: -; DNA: TGTGCTAGTGGCGTCCCGCGGGTTAACACTGAAGCTTTCTTT; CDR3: CASGVPRVNTEAFF
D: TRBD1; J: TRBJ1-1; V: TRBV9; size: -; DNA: TGTGCCAGCAGCGTAGCGGGACAGAACGCCCATGAAGCTTTCTTT; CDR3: CASSVAGQNAHEAFF
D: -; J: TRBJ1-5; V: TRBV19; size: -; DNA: TGTGCCAGTAGTGGGGGGGAAAGTCAGCCCCAGCATTTT; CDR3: CASSGGESQPQHF
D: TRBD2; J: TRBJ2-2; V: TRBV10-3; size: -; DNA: TGTGCCAGCATGGGACTAGCGGGTAGCACCGGGGAGCTGTTTTTT; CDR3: CASMGLAGSTGELFF
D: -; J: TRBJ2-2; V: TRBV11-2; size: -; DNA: TGTGCCAGCAGTCCGAGGGCAGGGAACACCGGGGAGCTGTTTTTT; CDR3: CASSPRAGNTGELFF
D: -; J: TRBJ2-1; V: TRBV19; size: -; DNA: TGTGCCAGTAGTATAGAGGGGAGGTTTTGGGGCAATGAGCAGTTCTTC; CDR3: CASSIEGRFWGNEQFF
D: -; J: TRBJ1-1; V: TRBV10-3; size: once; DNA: TGTGCCATCAGTGAGTGGGAGGCTCGGAGTGCTTTCTTT; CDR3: CAISEWEARSAFF
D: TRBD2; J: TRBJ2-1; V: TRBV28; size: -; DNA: TGTGCCAGCCGAAATAGCGGGGGACAAACTAATGAGCAGTTCTTC; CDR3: CASRNSGGQTNEQFF
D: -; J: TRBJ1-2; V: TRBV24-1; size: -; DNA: TGTGCCACCAGTACGGGTACCTATGGCTACACCTTC; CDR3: CATSTGTYGYTF
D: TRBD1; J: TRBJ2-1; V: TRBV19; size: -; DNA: TGTGCCAGTAGTATTCGAGACAGGGACCGGTTCTTC; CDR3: CASSIRDRDRFF
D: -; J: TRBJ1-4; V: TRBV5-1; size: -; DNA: TGCGCCAGCAGCCCCCAGGCATGGAACGGTGAAAAACTGTTTTTT; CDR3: CASSPQAWNGEKLFF
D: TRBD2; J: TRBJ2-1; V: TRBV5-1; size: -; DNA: TGCGCCAGCAGCACCCATCTGAGCGGGGGGGCGCCTGAGCAGTTCTTC; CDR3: CASSTHLSGGAPEQFF
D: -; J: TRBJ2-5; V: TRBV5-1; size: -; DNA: TGCGCCAGCAGCTTGTTCCGAGATAGGACAGCAGAAGAGACCCAGTACTTC; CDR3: CASSLFRDRTAEETQYF
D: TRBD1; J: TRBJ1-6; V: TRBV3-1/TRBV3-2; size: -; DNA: TGTGCCAGCAGCCAAGGGGGACCCGGGAACAGGGGTTCACCCCTCCACTTT; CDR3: CASSQGGPGNRGSPLHF
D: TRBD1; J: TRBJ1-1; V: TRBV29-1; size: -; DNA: TGCAGTGATTTTGTAGGGACAGCCTACACTGAAGCTTTCTTT; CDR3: CSDFVGTAYTEAFF
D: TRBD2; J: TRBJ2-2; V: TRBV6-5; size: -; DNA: TGTGCCAGCCAAGCGGGAGTTACCGGGGAGCTGTTTTTT; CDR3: CASQAGVTGELFF
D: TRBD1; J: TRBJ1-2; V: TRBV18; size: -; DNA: TGTACCAGCTCACCAGGCAGAAACAGGGGGAACTATGGCTACACCTTC; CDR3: CTSSPGRNRGNYGYTF
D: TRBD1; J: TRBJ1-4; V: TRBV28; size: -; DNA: TGTGCCAGCGTCACAGGGGTTACTAATGAAAAACTGTTTTTT; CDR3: CASVTGVTNEKLFF
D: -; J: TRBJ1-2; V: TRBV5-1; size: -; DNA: TGCGCCAGCAGCTTGGACAGGGACTACGGCTACACCTTC; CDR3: CASSLDRDYGYTF
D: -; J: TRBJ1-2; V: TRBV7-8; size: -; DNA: TGTGCCAGCAGCTCGTTCGACAGGATAGGTGGCTACACCTTC; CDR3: CASSSFDRIGGYTF
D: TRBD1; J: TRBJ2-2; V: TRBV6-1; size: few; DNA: TGTGCCAGCAGTGAAGTCAGGGGGATAGGCGGGGAGCTGTTTTTT; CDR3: CASSEVRGIGGELFF
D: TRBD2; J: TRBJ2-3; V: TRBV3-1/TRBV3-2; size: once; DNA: TGTGCCAGCAGCCAAAGTGGGAGCGGGGGCTACACAGATACGCAGTATTTT; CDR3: CASSQSGSGGYTDTQYF
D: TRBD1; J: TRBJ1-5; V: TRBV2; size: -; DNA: TGTGCCAGCAGTGAGAGGGGGACAGGGGCGAGGGGTCAGCCCCAGCATTTT; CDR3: CASSERGTGARGQPQHF
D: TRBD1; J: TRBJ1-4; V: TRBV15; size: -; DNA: TGTGCCACCAGCAGAGGGCAGGGGGCCCGAAATGAAAAACTGTTTTTT; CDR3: CATSRGQGARNEKLFF
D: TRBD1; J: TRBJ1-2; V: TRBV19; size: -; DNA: TGTGCCAGTAGTATAGAAAATCTGGGGGACAGGCCCTTCTATGGCTACACCTTC; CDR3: CASSIENLGDRPFYGYTF
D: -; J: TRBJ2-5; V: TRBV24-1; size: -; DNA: TGTGCCACCAGTGATGCGGTTACTAAAGAGACCCAGTACTTC; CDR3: CATSDAVTKETQYF
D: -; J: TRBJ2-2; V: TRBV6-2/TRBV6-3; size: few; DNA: TGTGCCAGCAGTTACTCTAGACAGACCGGGGAGCTGTTTTTT; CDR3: CASSYSRQTGELFF
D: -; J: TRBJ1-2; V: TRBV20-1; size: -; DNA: TGCAGTGCTGACCGGGGACTCCCCACGGCCTTC; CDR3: CSADRGLPTAF
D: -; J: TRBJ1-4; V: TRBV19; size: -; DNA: TGTGCCAGTGCGGGTCTGGAGGCGGTGACTAATGAAAAACTGTTTTTT; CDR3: CASAGLEAVTNEKLFF
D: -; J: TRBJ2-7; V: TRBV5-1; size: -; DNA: TGCGCCAGCAGCCCCCCGGGGTCCTACGAGCAGTACTTC; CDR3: CASSPPGSYEQYF
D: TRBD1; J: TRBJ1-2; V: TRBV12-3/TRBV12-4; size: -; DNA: TGTGCCAGCGGGTACAGGGGAGCCGGCTACACCTTC; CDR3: CASGYRGAGYTF
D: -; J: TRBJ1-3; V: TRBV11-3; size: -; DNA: TGTGCCAGCAGCTTAGAGGAGAACCGAGGGATGTCTGGAAACACCATATATTTT; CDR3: CASSLEENRGMSGNTIYF
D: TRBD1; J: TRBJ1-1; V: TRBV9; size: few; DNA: TGTGCCAGCAGCGTACAAGGACAGGGGAACACTGAAGCTTTCTTT; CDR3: CASSVQGQGNTEAFF
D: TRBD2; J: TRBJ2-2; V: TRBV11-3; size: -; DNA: TGTGCCAGCAGCTTCGCGTGGACCAGCGGGAGATTTGACACCGGGGAGCTGTTTTTT; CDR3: CASSFAWTSGRFDTGELFF
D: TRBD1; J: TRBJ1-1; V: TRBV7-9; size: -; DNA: TGTGCCAGCAGCTTAGTGGCAACAGGGGGCGGTGGTGAAGCTTTCTTT; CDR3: CASSLVATGGGGEAFF
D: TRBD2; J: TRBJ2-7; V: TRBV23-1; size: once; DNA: TGCGCCAGCAGTCAAGGCCAGGGACTAGCGGGAGGAACGGGGTCCTACGAGCAGTACTTC; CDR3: CASSQGQGLAGGTGSYEQYF
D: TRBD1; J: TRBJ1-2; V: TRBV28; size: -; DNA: TGTGCCAGCAGTACGCAAAACAGGGGGTATGGCTACACCTTC; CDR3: CASSTQNRGYGYTF
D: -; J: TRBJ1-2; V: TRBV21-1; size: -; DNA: TGTGCCAGCAGCCCTCTACAACTACAGGACGGCTACACCTTC; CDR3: CASSPLQLQDGYTF